This T cell receptor (beta chain) was sequenced during a study of blood T cell repertoires in COVID-19. Germline trimming cut 2 bases from V and 3 bases from J; bases unmatched to any gene: 16. There are 19 residues in the CDR3. CDR1 is MDHEN, CDR2 SYDVKM, per germline. The repertoire was sequenced with immunoSEQ multiplex PCR; TCRdb's copy has only in-frame clones and lacks some. The sample has roughly 290,000 clones, approximately 85% seen once; the top ten hold roughly 0.94%. The genes are TRBV28 and TRBJ2-3, with TRBD2 identical over 8 bases. The sample consisted of peripheral blood. The sequence was collected from a human donor with COVID-19, enrolled during active disease. The donor label of this sample is uncertain. The CDR3 is CASSLRTSRGGRVTDTQYF. DNA of the CDR3: TGTGCCAGCAGTTTACGCACGTCCCGGGGGGGGCGCGTAACAGATACGCAGTATTTT.